This T cell receptor beta chain is from a study of radiotherapy plus CTLA-4 blockade in lung cancer (dated by TCRdb to between 2018 and 2020). Describing the broader study: Objective responses occurred in about 19% of enrolled patients, and over 30% achieved disease control. General conclusions and limits of the study: After treatment with radiotherapy and ipilimumab, TCR clones that originated in tumors expanded in peripheral blood. The strongest predictors of response, as reported, were early dynamic changes in blood T cell clones along with a rise in serum interferon-beta after radiation.

Focal radiation therapy combined with CTLA-4 blockade (ipilimumab) was tested in patients with chemo-refractory metastatic non-small-cell lung cancer. Receptor amplification or capture employed the immunoSEQ multiplex PCR assay. TCRdb obtained this table from immuneACCESS and retained in-frame rearrangements with V and J assigned. These tables miss some clones; where compared with another copy, unresolved V genes account for less than half of the shortfall, and the remainder is unexplained. This sample has 75,000 to 95,000 clones in its table, and about two thirds of those were observed once. The leading ten clones occupy over 13% of the sample. This clone was seen repeatedly, ten times or more. What antigen it recognizes has not been identified. Per-nucleotide qualities are absent, and no much larger clonotype sits a single base away. The V and J ends are trimmed by 7 bases and 8 bases, leaving 17 bases between them. There are 14 amino acids in the CDR3, from cysteine to phenylalanine inclusive. Only CDR3 DNA is held: 42 bases, read in frame from base 1. Via the germline V gene, CDR1 is ENHRY and CDR2 SYGVKD.

The sequence was collected from a human donor with non-small cell lung cancer that progressed on radiotherapy plus ipilimumab. The sequence links TRBV10-3 to TRBJ1-4; the D gene is perhaps TRBD1, on 6 matching bases. The source was peripheral blood, collected from a patient treated with radiotherapy plus ipilimumab. The encoded CDR3 is CAITEGVPGEKLFF. At the DNA level, the sequence is TGTGCCATCACGGAGGGGGTTCCGGGCGAAAAACTGTTTTTT.